These 11 T cell receptor beta chains were sequenced from one sample in a study of shared clonotypes between healthy human individuals. The table came from immunoSEQ multiplex PCR; TCRdb's copy has only in-frame clones and leaves some out. The table includes hundreds of thousands of clones, roughly four fifths detected once. The sample comprised PBMCs. These receptors were obtained from a woman in her thirties or forties in good health. Some clones in this sample may be carry-over from other donors' samples.

The V and J genes are TRBV19 and TRBJ1-4; D uncertain. The V and J ends lost 7 bases and 4 bases respectively, with 13 bases between them. The CDR3 length is 14 residues. Germline lookup yields CDR1 LNHDA and CDR2 SQIVND (reference sequence). CDR3 amino acids: CASNPPGRNEKLFF. As DNA, the CDR3 is TGTGCCAGTAATCCTCCGGGCCGTAATGAAAAACTGTTTTTT.

CDR3 sequence: CASREGLAAQETQYF. CDR3 coding DNA: TGTGCCAGCAGAGAGGGACTAGCGGCCCAAGAGACCCAGTACTTC. The rearrangement uses TRBV27 and TRBJ2-5; TRBD2 matches 11 bases. V trimming: 6 bases; J trimming: 1 base; junction bases outside the gene matches: 4. CDR1 MNHEY and CDR2 SMNVEV come from the germline V gene (reference sequence). CDR3 size: 15 residues.

The rearrangement joins TRBV6-1 to TRBJ2-5; D uncertain. This CDR3 has 13 amino acids. Between the trimmed V and J ends, which lost 3 bases and 5 bases, there was a span of 10 bases. CDR1 is MNHNS and CDR2 is SASEGT in the germline V gene. The CDR3 nucleotides read TGTGCCAGCAGTGACTCAGACCGGGAGACCCAGTACTTC. This translates into CASSDSDRETQYF.

V is TRBV2 and J is TRBJ2-7; D assignment may be TRBD1 or TRBD2 (5 bases each). V was pared by 6 bases and J by 2 bases, with 14 bases between. CDR1 SNHLY and CDR2 FYNNEI come from the germline V gene. This CDR3 comprises 14 residues. The CDR3 coding sequence is TGTGCCAGCAGCTTCGGGACGGGAACCTACGAGCAGTACTTC. Its translation: CASSFGTGTYEQYF.

This clone was found once. This sequence joins TRBV6-5 and TRBJ2-1, with TRBD2 matching over 9 bases. Unmatched junction bases numbered 8, after V lost 2 bases and J lost 9 bases. The CDR3 is 15 residues long. Germline V gene data show CDR1 as MNHEY and CDR2 as SVGAGI. CDR3 sequence: CASSYGREGLSEQFF. CDR3 bases: TGTGCCAGCAGTTACGGGCGGGAGGGCCTCTCTGAGCAGTTCTTC.

The chain has TRBV20-1 and TRBJ2-7; no clear D. The end of the DNA is better explained by TRBJ2-5, so the J call may be wrong. Germline CDR1 reads DFQATT; CDR2 reads SNEGSKA (reference sequence). CDR3 size: 11 residues. CDR3 amino acids: CSAISMETQYF. In DNA form, the CDR3 reads TGCAGTGCTATTAGTATGGAGACCCAGTACTTC.

The chain has TRBV20-1 and TRBJ1-1; no definite D call. The CDR3 runs to 11 residues. CDR1 and CDR2 from the germline V gene are DFQATT and SNEGSKA (reference sequence). V gave up 6 bases and J gave up 1 base, with 6 bases separating them. Written as DNA, the CDR3 is TGCAGTGCCGACAAGAACACTGAAGCTTTCTTT. It yields the protein CSADKNTEAFF.

The sample holds a few counts of this clone. V and J are TRBV11-3 and TRBJ2-7; D is unresolved. Between the trimmed V and J ends, which lost 5 bases and 0 bases, there was a span of 8 bases. Germline V gene data show CDR1 as SGHNT and CDR2 as YENEEA. CDR3 length: 13 residues. The CDR3, as DNA: TGTGCCAGCAGCCCACCCGACTCCTACGAGCAGTACTTC. Residues: CASSPPDSYEQYF.

The chain carries TRBV7-3 and TRBJ2-7; 10 nucleotides match TRBD2. CDR1 is SGHTA, CDR2 FQGTGA, per germline. V lost 2 bases to trimming and J lost 6 bases; unmatched junction nucleotides: 7. This CDR3 region has 15 residues. The CDR3: CASSLGLAGVPEQYF. CDR3 DNA: TGTGCCAGCAGCTTAGGGCTAGCGGGAGTTCCCGAGCAGTACTTC.

The genes are TRBV4-2 and TRBJ2-1, with unresolved D. Germline CDR1 reads LGHNA; CDR2 reads YNFKEQ. V lost 2 bases, J lost 4 bases, and 9 bases lay in between. The CDR3 loop spans 14 amino acids. CDR3 sequence reads: CASSQLGVYNEQFF. The CDR3 region has the DNA TGTGCCAGCAGCCAACTAGGAGTTTACAATGAGCAGTTCTTC.

This clone appeared a few times. V is TRBV6-5 and J is TRBJ2-7; the D call may be TRBD1 or TRBD2 (5 bases each). The germline V gene has CDR1 MNHEY and CDR2 SVGAGI. The CDR3 has 13 residues. The V and J ends lost 6 bases and 7 bases respectively, with 16 bases between them. The CDR3 bases are TGTGCCAGCAGAGAGGGACCTAGGTGGGAGCAGTACTTC. Translation gives CASREGPRWEQYF.